This is a list of T cell receptor beta chains from one sample in a study of T cells expressing NK-cell markers. TCRdb reprocessed the 5' RACE reads and reports one entry per CDR3 protein, with no DNA. The ten most abundant clones cover approximately 1.4% of a sample with some 500,000 distinct CDR3 sequences. Sequenced: blood T cells: a sorted CD56 or NKG2C T cell subset, CD4+ or CD8+ T cells, or bulk PBMC T cells (not recorded which). These receptors all come from a woman between 45 and 60 years old in good health. Each CDR3 is given with its conserved first and last residue.

j_call,v_call,cdr3_aa
TRBJ2-3,TRBV10-2,CASSEASGRTDTQYF
TRBJ2-1,TRBV11-2,CASSPREGLAGGNEQFF
TRBJ2-4,TRBV6-1,CASSQGMSGRARHIQYF
TRBJ2-1,TRBV12-3/TRBV12-4,CASSLGGLGAGYNEQFF
TRBJ2-3,TRBV6-2/TRBV6-3,CASSYLASGRQDTQYF
TRBJ1-1,TRBV18,CASSAGLNTEAFF
TRBJ2-7,TRBV6-1,CASNGGVTSHEQYF
TRBJ2-7,TRBV11-1,CASSSPGQGYYEQYF
TRBJ2-2,TRBV3-1,CASTYDHAGELFF
TRBJ2-3,TRBV20-1,CSALAGGRGDTQYF
TRBJ2-7,TRBV20-1,CSASGLAGAVSEQYF
TRBJ1-6,TRBV28,CASSPPRRGALNSPLHF
TRBJ2-6,TRBV7-9,CASSFNSGSGANVLTF
TRBJ2-1,TRBV2,CASSDRTSYGREFF
TRBJ1-2,TRBV5-8,CASSLLYRGDGYTF
TRBJ1-3,TRBV7-3,CASSQPGNTIYF
TRBJ1-5,TRBV3-1,CASSQAGTNQPQHF
TRBJ2-7,TRBV20-1,CSARDPAGKYLEQYF
TRBJ2-3,TRBV10-3,CAIKDSYTDTQYF
TRBJ2-2,TRBV20-1,CSATKTVAGELFF
TRBJ2-5,TRBV20-1,CSANRDRVETQYF
TRBJ2-1,TRBV4-2,CAGGSTNNEQFF
TRBJ2-3,TRBV11-1,CASSSRLPQTDTQYF
TRBJ2-7,TRBV25-1,CATQDRGYEQYF
TRBJ2-2,TRBV24-1,CATSDSLSGSHTGELFF
TRBJ1-3,TRBV6-6,CASSYKGSGNTIYF
TRBJ2-1,TRBV5-1,CASSLERTSVNEQFF
TRBJ2-1,TRBV24-1,CATSDGTSGTGNEQFF
TRBJ1-2,TRBV7-2,CASRFSRGGTFGYTF
TRBJ2-3,TRBV13,CASSLEFQDTQYF
TRBJ2-1,TRBV3-1,CASTQTGSSYNEQFF
TRBJ2-5,TRBV4-2,CASSQVWDSVLGQYF
TRBJ2-6,TRBV7-2,CASTLRKGPGANVLTF
TRBJ2-3,TRBV7-2,CASSLDLWQDNTDTQYF
TRBJ2-3,TRBV9,CASHSGSTDTQYF
TRBJ1-4,TRBV12-3/TRBV12-4,CASKQGATNEKLFF
TRBJ2-2,TRBV2,CASSRDRGRMDGELFF
TRBJ1-4,TRBV11-2,CASSPDPGGEKLFF
TRBJ2-5,TRBV25-1,CASSVRAGGETQYF
TRBJ1-1,TRBV20-1,CSADRGQSEAFF
TRBJ2-7,TRBV7-9,CASSRTSLDYEQYF
TRBJ2-1,TRBV15,CATSREGEGNNEQFF
TRBJ2-2,TRBV5-6,CASSLAASGELFF
TRBJ2-1,TRBV7-2,CASSFGQGWDIHNEQFF
TRBJ2-7,TRBV5-1,CASSLVISGGEQYF
TRBJ2-1,TRBV11-3,CASSFGGRQFF